This T cell receptor beta chain is drawn from a study of CD8 T cells in Susac syndrome. A quantity of about 0.5 to 1 ug RNA underwent reverse transcription using random hexamers. MiXCR was run by TCRdb on the immunoSEQ multiplex PCR reads, yielding one entry per CDR3 protein. The sample lists a few hundred thousand distinct CDR3 sequences; about 90% were seen once. V was cut by 5 bases and J by 8 bases, with 22 bases left in between. The CDR3 has 16 amino acids. Germline V gene data show CDR1 as SEHNR and CDR2 as FQNEAQ (reference sequence). The TCR was taken from a human donor with multiple sclerosis. The chain is built from TRBV7-9 and TRBJ2-1, with D tentatively TRBD1 or TRBD2 (6 bases each). Sequenced input: CD4+ T cells from PBMCs. The CDR3 bases are TGTGCCAGCAGCCCAAGGAGGGGGAAACACCTGGATGAGCAGTTCTTC. Amino acids: CASSPRRGKHLDEQFF.